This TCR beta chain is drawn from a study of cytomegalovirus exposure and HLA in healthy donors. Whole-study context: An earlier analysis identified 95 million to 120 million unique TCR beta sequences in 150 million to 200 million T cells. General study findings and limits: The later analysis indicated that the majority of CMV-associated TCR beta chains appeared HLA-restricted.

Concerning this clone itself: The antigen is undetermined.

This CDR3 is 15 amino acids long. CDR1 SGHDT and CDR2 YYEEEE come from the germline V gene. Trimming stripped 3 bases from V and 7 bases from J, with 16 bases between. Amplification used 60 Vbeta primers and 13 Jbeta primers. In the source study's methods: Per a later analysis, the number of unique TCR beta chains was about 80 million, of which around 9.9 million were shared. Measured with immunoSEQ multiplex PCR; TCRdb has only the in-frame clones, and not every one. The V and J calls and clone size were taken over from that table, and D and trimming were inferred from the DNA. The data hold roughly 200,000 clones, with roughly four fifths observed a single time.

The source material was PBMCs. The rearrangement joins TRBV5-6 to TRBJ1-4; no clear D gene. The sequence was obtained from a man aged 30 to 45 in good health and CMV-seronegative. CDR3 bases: TGTGCCAGCAGCTATCGGAGTCGACGGGGTGAAAAACTGTTTTTT. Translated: CASSYRSRRGEKLFF.